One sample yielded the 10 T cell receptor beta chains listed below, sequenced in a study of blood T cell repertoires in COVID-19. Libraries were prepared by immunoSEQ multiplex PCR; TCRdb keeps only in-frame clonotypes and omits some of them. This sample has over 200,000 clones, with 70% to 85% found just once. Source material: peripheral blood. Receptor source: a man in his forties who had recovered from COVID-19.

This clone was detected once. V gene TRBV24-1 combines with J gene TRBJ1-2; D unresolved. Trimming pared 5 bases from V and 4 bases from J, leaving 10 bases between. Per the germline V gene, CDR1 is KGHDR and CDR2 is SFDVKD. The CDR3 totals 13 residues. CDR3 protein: CATSAGSTYGYTF. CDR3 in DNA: TGTGCCACCAGTGCGGGGAGCACCTATGGCTACACCTTC.

CDR3 bases: TGTGCCATCACTGGACAGGGCCTGTACTATGGCTACACCTTC. Its translation is CAITGQGLYYGYTF. This chain joins TRBV10-3 and TRBJ1-2, with 8 nucleotides matching TRBD1. CDR1 and CDR2 (germline): ENHRY, SYGVKD. CDR3 length equals 14 residues. Trimming at V came to 7 bases and at J to 3 bases, leaving 7 bases not matched to a gene.

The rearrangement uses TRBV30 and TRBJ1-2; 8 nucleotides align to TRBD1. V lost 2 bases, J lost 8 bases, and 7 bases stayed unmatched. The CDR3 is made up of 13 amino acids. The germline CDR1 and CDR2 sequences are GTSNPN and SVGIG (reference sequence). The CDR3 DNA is TGTGCCTGGAGTCTAAGGACAGGGACGGGCTACACCTTC. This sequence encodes CAWSLRTGTGYTF.

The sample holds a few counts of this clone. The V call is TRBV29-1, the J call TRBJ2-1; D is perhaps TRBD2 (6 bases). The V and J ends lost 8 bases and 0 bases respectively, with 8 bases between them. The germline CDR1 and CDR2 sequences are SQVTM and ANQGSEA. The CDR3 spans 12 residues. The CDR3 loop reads CSTGSSYNEQFF. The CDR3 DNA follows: TGCAGCACCGGGAGCTCCTACAATGAGCAGTTCTTC.

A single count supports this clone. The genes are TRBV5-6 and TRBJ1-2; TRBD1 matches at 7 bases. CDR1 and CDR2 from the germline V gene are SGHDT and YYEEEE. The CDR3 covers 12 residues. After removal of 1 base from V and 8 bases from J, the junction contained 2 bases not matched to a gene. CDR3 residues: CASSLPQGGYTF. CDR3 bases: TGTGCCAGCAGCTTGCCACAGGGGGGCTACACCTTC.

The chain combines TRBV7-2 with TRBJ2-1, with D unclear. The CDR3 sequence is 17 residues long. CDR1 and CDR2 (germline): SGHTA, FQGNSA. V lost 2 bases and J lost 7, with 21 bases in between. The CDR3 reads CASSLIGSSEERNEQFF. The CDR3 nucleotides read TGTGCCAGCAGCTTAATCGGATCCAGCGAAGAGAGAAATGAGCAGTTCTTC.

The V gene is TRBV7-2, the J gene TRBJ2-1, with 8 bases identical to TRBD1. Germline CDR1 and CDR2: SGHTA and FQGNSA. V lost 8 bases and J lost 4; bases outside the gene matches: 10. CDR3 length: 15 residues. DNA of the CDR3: TGTGCCAGCGGAATCGGGACAGGACTTTACAATGAGCAGTTCTTC. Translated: CASGIGTGLYNEQFF. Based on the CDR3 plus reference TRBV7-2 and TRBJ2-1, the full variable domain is GAGVSQSPSNKVTEKGKDVELRCDPISGHTALYWYRQSLGQGLEFLIYFQGNSAPDKSGLPSDRFSAERTGGSVSTLTIQRTQQEDSAVYLCASGIGTGLYNEQFFGPGTRLTVL.

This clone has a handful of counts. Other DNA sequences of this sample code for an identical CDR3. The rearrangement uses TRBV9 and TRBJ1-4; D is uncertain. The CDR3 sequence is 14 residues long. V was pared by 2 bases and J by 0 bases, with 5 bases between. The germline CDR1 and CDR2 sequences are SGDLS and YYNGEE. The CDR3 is CASSVSATNEKLFF. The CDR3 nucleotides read TGTGCCAGCAGCGTCAGTGCAACTAATGAAAAACTGTTTTTT. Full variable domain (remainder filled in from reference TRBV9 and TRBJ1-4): DSGVTQTPKHLITATGQRVTLRCSPRSGDLSVYWYQQSLDQGLQFLIQYYNGEERAKGNILERFSAQQFPDLHSELNLSSLELGDSALYFCASSVSATNEKLFFGSGTQLSVL.

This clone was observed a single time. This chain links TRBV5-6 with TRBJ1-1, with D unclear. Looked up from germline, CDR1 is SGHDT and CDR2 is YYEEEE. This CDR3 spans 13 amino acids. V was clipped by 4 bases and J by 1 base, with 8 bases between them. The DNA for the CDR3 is TGTGCCAGCAGCGGCGGATGGAACACTGAAGCTTTCTTT. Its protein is CASSGGWNTEAFF. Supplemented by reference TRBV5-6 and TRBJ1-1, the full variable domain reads DAGVTQSPTHLIKTRGQQVTLRCSPKSGHDTVSWYQQALGQGPQFIFQYYEEEERQRGNFPDRFSGHQFPNYSSELNVNALLLGDSALYLCASSGGWNTEAFFGQGTRLTVV.

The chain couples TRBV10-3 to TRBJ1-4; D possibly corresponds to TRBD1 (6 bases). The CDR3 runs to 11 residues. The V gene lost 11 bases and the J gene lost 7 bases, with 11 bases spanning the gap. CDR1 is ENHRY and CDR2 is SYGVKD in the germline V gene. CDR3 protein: CAGGGGEKLFF. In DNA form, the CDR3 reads TGTGCCGGGGGCGGAGGTGAAAAACTGTTTTTT.